Sequencing of this T cell receptor beta chain was carried out in a study of T cell clonality in common variable immunodeficiency. Whole-study results and caveats: In common variable immunodeficiency, TCR beta chains reportedly carried fewer deletions and N-nucleotide insertions. Compared with controls, CVID subjects had fewer shared TCRbeta clones. CVID subjects had higher TCRbeta clonality than healthy controls, most marked in about a third.

Many counts were recorded for this clone. The antigen is not known. The read ends 3 residues before the CDR3 terminus; that terminus is restored from the germline J gene. Most patients and controls had Caucasian heritage. No CVID subject was ill or on immunomodulatory drugs when sampled. Clones were read by immunoSEQ multiplex PCR, and TCRdb kept only the in-frame ones, dropping some. The sample holds about 23,000 clones, and no clone turns up only once. CDR1 KGHSH and CDR2 LQKENI come from the germline V gene. Trimming took off 3 bases at V and 0 bases at J, with 11 bases between the two ends. This CDR3 region has 15 residues.

The rearrangement joins TRBV18 to TRBJ1-1, with D possibly matching TRBD1 (6 bases). The source is a human donor with common variable immunodeficiency. The sequenced sample was peripheral blood mononuclear cells. This chain's CDR3 is CASSPRQALNTEAFF. CDR3 DNA, as far as it was read: TGTGCCAGCTCACCTCGACAGGCCCTGAACACTGAA.